Sequencing of this T cell receptor (beta chain) was carried out in a study of OX40 agonist ivuxolimab in advanced cancers. The CDR3 extends over 17 amino acids. CDR1 is SGHRS and CDR2 is YFSETQ in the germline V gene. Trimming pared 1 base from V and 0 bases from J, leaving 13 bases between. Repertoires were generated with immunoSEQ multiplex PCR, while TCRdb's copy carries only in-frame clones and drops some. This sample yields 55,000 to 85,000 clones, of which more than 80% are seen a single time; more than 2.5% belongs to the top ten. This rearrangement joins TRBV5-1 to TRBJ1-4; D remains ambiguous. The sample here was CD4+ or CD8+ T cells sorted from blood, taken in a trial of the OX40 agonist ivuxolimab. The origin of this receptor is an adult with an advanced solid tumor such as melanoma, head and neck, liver or kidney cancer. The chain's CDR3 is CASSLSVTGATNEKLFF. The CDR3 coding sequence is TGCGCCAGCAGCTTGTCCGTGACTGGTGCAACTAATGAAAAACTGTTTTTT.